These T cell receptor beta chains were read from a single sample in a study of beta chain features in type 1 diabetes. Produced via immunoSEQ multiplex PCR; TCRdb's table is partial and in-frame only. In the table there are hundreds of thousands of clones, roughly an eighth of which are singletons. The sequenced sample was naive CD4+ T cells from blood. Receptors originate from a woman aged 18-29 years in good health. CDR3s include the opening cysteine and the closing phenylalanine or tryptophan. Each record gives: V gene, CDR3 length, clone size, D gene, J gene, CDR3 DNA, CDR3 protein. The D gene is left open where the match is weak. Clone size appears in some rows only: once, few, many, or a class for an expanded clone.

V gene: TRBV6-6; CDR3 length: 15; clone size: -; D gene: -; J gene: TRBJ2-3; CDR3 DNA: TGTGCCAGCAGTTACTTTAGTCGGGGCACAGATACGCAGTATTTT; CDR3 protein: CASSYFSRGTDTQYF
V gene: TRBV30; CDR3 length: 16; clone size: -; D gene: -; J gene: TRBJ1-4; CDR3 DNA: TGTGCCTGGAGTGTACTGGGGCCGTACCTCCATGAAAAACTGTTTTTT; CDR3 protein: CAWSVLGPYLHEKLFF
V gene: TRBV4-3; CDR3 length: 17; clone size: few; D gene: TRBD2; J gene: TRBJ2-1; CDR3 DNA: TGCGCCAGCAGCCGCAGGACTAGCGGGATGTCCTACAATGAGCAGTTCTTC; CDR3 protein: CASSRRTSGMSYNEQFF
V gene: TRBV27; CDR3 length: 14; clone size: -; D gene: TRBD1; J gene: TRBJ1-2; CDR3 DNA: TGTGCCAGCAGTTTCGGTCCAGGGGGCTATGGCTACACCTTC; CDR3 protein: CASSFGPGGYGYTF
V gene: TRBV21-1; CDR3 length: 14; clone size: many; D gene: -; J gene: TRBJ2-1; CDR3 DNA: TGTGCCAGCCGGACAGGGGGCATAAACAATGAGCAGTTCTTC; CDR3 protein: CASRTGGINNEQFF
V gene: TRBV2; CDR3 length: 14; clone size: -; D gene: -; J gene: TRBJ2-2; CDR3 DNA: TGTGCCAGCAGCGGCGGAGGGGGCACCGGGGAGCTGTTTTTT; CDR3 protein: CASSGGGGTGELFF
V gene: TRBV4-3; CDR3 length: 17; clone size: -; D gene: -; J gene: TRBJ2-5; CDR3 DNA: TGCGCCAGCAGCCAAGAAGTCGGGGGCTCTCCCCAAGAGACCCAGTACTTC; CDR3 protein: CASSQEVGGSPQETQYF
V gene: TRBV7-8; CDR3 length: 15; clone size: few; D gene: -; J gene: TRBJ2-5; CDR3 DNA: TGTGCCAGCAGCTTATTCTCTCAGGGCCAAGAGACCCAGTACTTC; CDR3 protein: CASSLFSQGQETQYF
V gene: TRBV29-1; CDR3 length: 13; clone size: few; D gene: -; J gene: TRBJ1-1; CDR3 DNA: TGCAGCGTTGATAACCTCTTGAACACTGAAGCTTTCTTT; CDR3 protein: CSVDNLLNTEAFF
V gene: TRBV7-8; CDR3 length: 15; clone size: -; D gene: -; J gene: TRBJ2-1; CDR3 DNA: TGTGCCAGCAGTCCGGACAGAGGACCCTACAATGAGCAGTTCTTC; CDR3 protein: CASSPDRGPYNEQFF
V gene: TRBV5-6; CDR3 length: 11; clone size: -; D gene: -; J gene: TRBJ2-1; CDR3 DNA: TGTGCCAGCACCTTGTACAATGAGCAGTTCTTC; CDR3 protein: CASTLYNEQFF
V gene: TRBV5-1; CDR3 length: 12; clone size: -; D gene: -; J gene: TRBJ2-5; CDR3 DNA: TGCGCCAGTCGACGACCCGAAGAGACCCAGTACTTC; CDR3 protein: CASRRPEETQYF
V gene: TRBV5-1; CDR3 length: 15; clone size: -; D gene: TRBD1; J gene: TRBJ1-4; CDR3 DNA: TGCGCCAGCAGCTACAGAACCGGGACAGATGAAAAACTGTTTTTT; CDR3 protein: CASSYRTGTDEKLFF
V gene: TRBV28; CDR3 length: 13; clone size: -; D gene: -; J gene: TRBJ1-6; CDR3 DNA: TGTGCCAGCAGTCCCCGTGGGTTTTCACCCCTCCACTTT; CDR3 protein: CASSPRGFSPLHF
V gene: TRBV5-6; CDR3 length: 16; clone size: few; D gene: TRBD1; J gene: TRBJ1-1; CDR3 DNA: TGTGCCAGCAGCTTGGATCCGGGACAGGGCACCACTGAAGCTTTCTTT; CDR3 protein: CASSLDPGQGTTEAFF
V gene: TRBV18; CDR3 length: 14; clone size: -; D gene: -; J gene: TRBJ2-1; CDR3 DNA: TGTGCCAGCTCCCCCGGCAGGCCCTACAATGAGCAGTTCTTC; CDR3 protein: CASSPGRPYNEQFF
V gene: TRBV6-5; CDR3 length: 12; clone size: -; D gene: -; J gene: TRBJ2-5; CDR3 DNA: TGTGCCAGCCGGGACGGCAAAGAGACCCAGTACTTC; CDR3 protein: CASRDGKETQYF
V gene: TRBV13; CDR3 length: 15; clone size: few; D gene: TRBD1; J gene: TRBJ1-1; CDR3 DNA: TGTGCCAGCAACAGATTAGGACAGGGAGTTTTGGAAGCTTTCTTT; CDR3 protein: CASNRLGQGVLEAFF
V gene: TRBV20-1; CDR3 length: 10; clone size: few; D gene: -; J gene: TRBJ2-5; CDR3 DNA: TGCAGTGCCCAGTTTAAGACCCAGTACTTC; CDR3 protein: CSAQFKTQYF
V gene: TRBV9; CDR3 length: 14; clone size: -; D gene: TRBD1; J gene: TRBJ1-1; CDR3 DNA: TGTGCCAGCAGCGCAGGGGGATGGGGCACTGAAGCTTTCTTT; CDR3 protein: CASSAGGWGTEAFF
V gene: TRBV7-9; CDR3 length: 12; clone size: few; D gene: -; J gene: TRBJ2-1; CDR3 DNA: TGTGCCAGCAGCTTCGTCAGGGGTGAGCAGTTCTTC; CDR3 protein: CASSFVRGEQFF
V gene: TRBV29-1; CDR3 length: 12; clone size: -; D gene: -; J gene: TRBJ2-1; CDR3 DNA: TGCAGCGCGATAAGGATCGACAATGAGCAGTTCTTC; CDR3 protein: CSAIRIDNEQFF
V gene: TRBV27; CDR3 length: 15; clone size: -; D gene: -; J gene: TRBJ1-2; CDR3 DNA: TGTGCCAGCAGTTTAAGCGCGGGACCGACCCCGGGCTACACCTTC; CDR3 protein: CASSLSAGPTPGYTF
V gene: TRBV15; CDR3 length: 15; clone size: -; D gene: TRBD1; J gene: TRBJ1-2; CDR3 DNA: TGTGCCACCAGCAGAGCCGGGACAGGGACCTATGGCTACACCTTC; CDR3 protein: CATSRAGTGTYGYTF
V gene: TRBV19; CDR3 length: 15; clone size: -; D gene: TRBD2; J gene: TRBJ2-7; CDR3 DNA: TGTGCCAGGGACACAACTAGCGGTTGCTCCTACGAGCAGTACTTC; CDR3 protein: CARDTTSGCSYEQYF
V gene: TRBV9; CDR3 length: 15; clone size: few; D gene: TRBD2; J gene: TRBJ2-3; CDR3 DNA: TGTGCCAGCAGCCTCGGACTAGCGGGCGGAGATACGCAGTATTTT; CDR3 protein: CASSLGLAGGDTQYF
V gene: TRBV7-9; CDR3 length: 14; clone size: few; D gene: -; J gene: TRBJ2-2; CDR3 DNA: TGTGCCAGCAGGGCCGGGTCTAACACCGGGGAGCTGTTTTTT; CDR3 protein: CASRAGSNTGELFF
V gene: TRBV6-5; CDR3 length: 13; clone size: few; D gene: -; J gene: TRBJ2-3; CDR3 DNA: TGTGCCAGCAGTGATACTTTTACAGATACGCAGTATTTT; CDR3 protein: CASSDTFTDTQYF
V gene: TRBV19; CDR3 length: 12; clone size: few; D gene: -; J gene: TRBJ1-2; CDR3 DNA: TGTGCCAGTAGTATGGTCGGCTATGGCTACACCTTC; CDR3 protein: CASSMVGYGYTF
V gene: TRBV15; CDR3 length: 11; clone size: few; D gene: -; J gene: TRBJ2-7; CDR3 DNA: TGTGCCTCCCAGGGGCCGGACGAGCAGTACTTC; CDR3 protein: CASQGPDEQYF
V gene: TRBV14; CDR3 length: 14; clone size: few; D gene: -; J gene: TRBJ2-5; CDR3 DNA: TGTGCCAGCAGCCGGAATAGGATGCGGGAGACCCAGTACTTC; CDR3 protein: CASSRNRMRETQYF
V gene: TRBV4-3; CDR3 length: 13; clone size: few; D gene: -; J gene: TRBJ2-3; CDR3 DNA: TGCGCCAGCAGCCAAGCTAGCACAGATACGCAGTATTTT; CDR3 protein: CASSQASTDTQYF
V gene: TRBV5-4; CDR3 length: 14; clone size: few; D gene: -; J gene: TRBJ2-1; CDR3 DNA: TGTGCCAGCAGCCTCACTCGGTCTGGGAATGAGCAGTTCTTC; CDR3 protein: CASSLTRSGNEQFF
V gene: TRBV7-9; CDR3 length: 13; clone size: few; D gene: -; J gene: TRBJ1-1; CDR3 DNA: TGTGCCAGCGCCGGAGGGTGGGGCACTGAAGCTTTCTTT; CDR3 protein: CASAGGWGTEAFF
V gene: TRBV7-9; CDR3 length: 14; clone size: few; D gene: -; J gene: TRBJ1-5; CDR3 DNA: TGTGCCAGCAGCCCTATGACTAGCAATCAGCCCCAGCATTTT; CDR3 protein: CASSPMTSNQPQHF
V gene: TRBV9; CDR3 length: 18; clone size: few; D gene: -; J gene: TRBJ2-6; CDR3 DNA: TGTGCCAGCAGCGTAGGAATCTTGGGTAGGGCTGGGGCCAACGTCCTGACTTTC; CDR3 protein: CASSVGILGRAGANVLTF
V gene: TRBV20-1; CDR3 length: 11; clone size: -; D gene: -; J gene: TRBJ1-2; CDR3 DNA: TGCAGTGCAAAGACAGACTATGGCTACACCTTC; CDR3 protein: CSAKTDYGYTF
V gene: TRBV5-1; CDR3 length: 14; clone size: -; D gene: -; J gene: TRBJ2-2; CDR3 DNA: TGCGCCAGCAGCTTGGCCCCGGGTACCGGGGAGCTGTTTTTT; CDR3 protein: CASSLAPGTGELFF
V gene: TRBV7-6; CDR3 length: 14; clone size: -; D gene: -; J gene: TRBJ2-5; CDR3 DNA: TGTGCCAGCAGCTTTCAGACAGGTGCGGAGACCCAGTACTTC; CDR3 protein: CASSFQTGAETQYF
V gene: TRBV7-8; CDR3 length: 15; clone size: few; D gene: TRBD2; J gene: TRBJ2-4; CDR3 DNA: TGTGCCAGCAGCTCCATGACTAGCGGGGGCCCTCTTCAGTACTTC; CDR3 protein: CASSSMTSGGPLQYF
V gene: TRBV7-9; CDR3 length: 13; clone size: -; D gene: TRBD1; J gene: TRBJ2-1; CDR3 DNA: TGTGCCAGTAGCCAGGGGGCTGGGAATGAGCAGTTCTTC; CDR3 protein: CASSQGAGNEQFF
V gene: TRBV7-7; CDR3 length: 13; clone size: -; D gene: -; J gene: TRBJ2-5; CDR3 DNA: TGTGCTAGCAGCTTGGCTATGCCCGAGACCCAGTACTTC; CDR3 protein: CASSLAMPETQYF
V gene: TRBV9; CDR3 length: 13; clone size: -; D gene: TRBD2; J gene: TRBJ2-1; CDR3 DNA: TGTGCCAGCAGCGTGGCGGGAGCGAATGAGCAGTTCTTC; CDR3 protein: CASSVAGANEQFF
V gene: TRBV6-5; CDR3 length: 14; clone size: -; D gene: -; J gene: TRBJ2-5; CDR3 DNA: TGTGCCAGCAGTTACCGGGCAGGGCAAGAGACCCAGTACTTC; CDR3 protein: CASSYRAGQETQYF
V gene: TRBV14; CDR3 length: 16; clone size: -; D gene: -; J gene: TRBJ2-7; CDR3 DNA: TGTGCCAGCAGCCAACTATACAGGGCTACCCCCGACGAGCAGTACTTC; CDR3 protein: CASSQLYRATPDEQYF
V gene: TRBV14; CDR3 length: 19; clone size: few; D gene: TRBD1; J gene: TRBJ2-3; CDR3 DNA: TGTGCCAGCAGCCGAAGAGCTTATACAGGGGGCGGCTGGACAGATACGCAGTATTTT; CDR3 protein: CASSRRAYTGGGWTDTQYF
V gene: TRBV7-9; CDR3 length: 17; clone size: -; D gene: -; J gene: TRBJ2-2; CDR3 DNA: TGTGCCAGCAGACCAAATCAGGGTGGCGCGAACACCGGGGAGCTGTTTTTT; CDR3 protein: CASRPNQGGANTGELFF
V gene: TRBV4-3; CDR3 length: 15; clone size: -; D gene: TRBD1; J gene: TRBJ2-1; CDR3 DNA: TGCGCCAGCAGCAAAACTCCGGGACAGTACAATGAGCAGTTCTTC; CDR3 protein: CASSKTPGQYNEQFF
V gene: TRBV5-1; CDR3 length: 15; clone size: few; D gene: TRBD2; J gene: TRBJ2-4; CDR3 DNA: TGCGCCAGCAGCTTGACTAGCGGAGCCAAAAACATTCAGTACTTC; CDR3 protein: CASSLTSGAKNIQYF
V gene: TRBV11-1; CDR3 length: 15; clone size: many; D gene: -; J gene: TRBJ1-1; CDR3 DNA: TGTGCCAGCAGCTTAATTGGTATCACAGGGACTGAAGCTTTCTTT; CDR3 protein: CASSLIGITGTEAFF
V gene: TRBV7-8; CDR3 length: 19; clone size: -; D gene: -; J gene: TRBJ2-2; CDR3 DNA: TGTGCCAGCAGTCTAGGGAGGCTAGGGGCGTTTGCGAACACCGGGGAGCTGTTTTTT; CDR3 protein: CASSLGRLGAFANTGELFF
V gene: TRBV7-2; CDR3 length: 15; clone size: -; D gene: -; J gene: TRBJ2-7; CDR3 DNA: TGTGCCAGCAGGTCCGGGTCGCAAGGCCTCTACGAGCAGTACTTC; CDR3 protein: CASRSGSQGLYEQYF
V gene: TRBV2; CDR3 length: 13; clone size: -; D gene: -; J gene: TRBJ1-1; CDR3 DNA: TGTGCCAGCAGAAACAGGCCCGACACTGAAGCTTTCTTT; CDR3 protein: CASRNRPDTEAFF
V gene: TRBV30; CDR3 length: 11; clone size: once; D gene: -; J gene: TRBJ1-2; CDR3 DNA: TGTGCCTGGAGTGTACGAGGTGGCTACACCTTC; CDR3 protein: CAWSVRGGYTF
V gene: TRBV11-3; CDR3 length: 13; clone size: -; D gene: -; J gene: TRBJ2-5; CDR3 DNA: TGTGCCAGCAGCCGGGCTAGTTGGGAGACCCAGTACTTC; CDR3 protein: CASSRASWETQYF
V gene: TRBV9; CDR3 length: 14; clone size: -; D gene: -; J gene: TRBJ1-5; CDR3 DNA: TGTGCCAGCAGTTCGGGGGGCCAAGGGCGGCCCCAGCATTTT; CDR3 protein: CASSSGGQGRPQHF
V gene: TRBV2; CDR3 length: 13; clone size: few; D gene: TRBD2; J gene: TRBJ2-3; CDR3 DNA: TGTGCCAGAGGAACTAGCGGGACCGATACGCAGTATTTT; CDR3 protein: CARGTSGTDTQYF